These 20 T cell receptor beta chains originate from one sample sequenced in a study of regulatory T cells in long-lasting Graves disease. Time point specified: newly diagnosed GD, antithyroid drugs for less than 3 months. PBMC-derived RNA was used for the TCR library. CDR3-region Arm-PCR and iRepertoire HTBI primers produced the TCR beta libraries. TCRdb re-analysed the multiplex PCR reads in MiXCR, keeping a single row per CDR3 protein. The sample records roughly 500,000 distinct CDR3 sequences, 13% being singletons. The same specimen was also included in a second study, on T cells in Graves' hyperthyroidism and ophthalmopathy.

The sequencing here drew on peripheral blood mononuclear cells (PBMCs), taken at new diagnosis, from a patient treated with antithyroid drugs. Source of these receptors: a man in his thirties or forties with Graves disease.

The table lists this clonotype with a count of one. This CDR3 is CASQGLAGGPTGELFF. DNA of the CDR3: TGTGCCAGCCAGGGTTTAGCGGGAGGGCCGACCGGGGAGCTGTTTTTT. The rearrangement joins TRBV5-4 to TRBJ2-2; TRBD2 aligns across 11 bases. V lost 7 bases and J lost 5; bases outside the gene matches: 10. Germline lookup yields CDR1 SGHNT and CDR2 YYREEE (reference sequence). The CDR3 spans 16 residues.

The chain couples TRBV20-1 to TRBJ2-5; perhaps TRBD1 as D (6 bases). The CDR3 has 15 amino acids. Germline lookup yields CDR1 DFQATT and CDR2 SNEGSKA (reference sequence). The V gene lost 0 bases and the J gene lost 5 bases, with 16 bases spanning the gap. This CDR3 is CSARDLTGRRETQYF. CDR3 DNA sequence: TGCAGTGCTAGAGATCTAACAGGGAGAAGGGAGACCCAGTACTTC.

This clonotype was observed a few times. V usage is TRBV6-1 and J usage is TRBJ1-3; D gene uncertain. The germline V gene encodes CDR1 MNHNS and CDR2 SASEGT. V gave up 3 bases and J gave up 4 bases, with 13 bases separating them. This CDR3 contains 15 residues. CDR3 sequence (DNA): TGTGCCAGCAGTGACGCGTTCATGGGAGGAAACACCATATATTTT. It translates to CASSDAFMGGNTIYF.

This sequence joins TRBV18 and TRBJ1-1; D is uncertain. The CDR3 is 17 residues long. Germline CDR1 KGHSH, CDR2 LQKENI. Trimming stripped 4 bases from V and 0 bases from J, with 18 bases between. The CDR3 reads CASSLSIFGGVNTEAFF. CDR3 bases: TGTGCCAGCTCACTATCAATTTTCGGTGGGGTGAACACTGAAGCTTTCTTT.

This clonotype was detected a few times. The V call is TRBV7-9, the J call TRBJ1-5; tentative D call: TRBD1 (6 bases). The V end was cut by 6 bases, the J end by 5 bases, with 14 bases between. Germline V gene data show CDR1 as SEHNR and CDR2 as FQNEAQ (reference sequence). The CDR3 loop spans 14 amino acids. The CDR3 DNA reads TGTGCCAGCAGACCTACAGGGTCGGATCAGCCCCAGCATTTT. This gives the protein CASRPTGSDQPQHF.

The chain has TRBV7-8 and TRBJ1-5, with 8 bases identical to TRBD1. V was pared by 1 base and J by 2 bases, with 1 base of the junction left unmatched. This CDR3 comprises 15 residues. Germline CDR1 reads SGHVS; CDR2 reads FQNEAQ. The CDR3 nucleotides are TGTGCCAGCAGCTTAGTGGACAGGGGCAATCAGCCCCAGCATTTT. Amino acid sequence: CASSLVDRGNQPQHF.

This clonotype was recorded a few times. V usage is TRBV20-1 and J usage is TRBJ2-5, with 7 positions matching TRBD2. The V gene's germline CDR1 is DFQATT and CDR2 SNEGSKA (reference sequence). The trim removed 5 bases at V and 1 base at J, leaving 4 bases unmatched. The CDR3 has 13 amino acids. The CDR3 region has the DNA TGCAGTGCTTCCCGGACTAGCCAAGAGACCCAGTACTTC. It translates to CSASRTSQETQYF.

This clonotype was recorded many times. The CDR3 spells CASSALPEANTEAFF. The CDR3 DNA reads TGTGCCAGCAGCGCCCTCCCGGAGGCGAACACTGAAGCTTTCTTT. The chain employs TRBV9 and TRBJ1-1; D gene ambiguous. Germline V lookup: CDR1 SGDLS, CDR2 YYNGEE. The CDR3 extends over 15 amino acids. V dropped 3 bases and J dropped 1 base, with 13 bases sitting between them.

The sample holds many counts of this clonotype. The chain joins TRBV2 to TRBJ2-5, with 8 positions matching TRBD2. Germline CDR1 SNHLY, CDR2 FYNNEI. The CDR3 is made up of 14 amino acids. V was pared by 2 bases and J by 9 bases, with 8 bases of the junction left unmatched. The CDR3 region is CASSEMVAGSSQYF. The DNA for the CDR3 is TGTGCCAGCAGTGAAATGGTAGCGGGGTCGTCCCAGTACTTC.

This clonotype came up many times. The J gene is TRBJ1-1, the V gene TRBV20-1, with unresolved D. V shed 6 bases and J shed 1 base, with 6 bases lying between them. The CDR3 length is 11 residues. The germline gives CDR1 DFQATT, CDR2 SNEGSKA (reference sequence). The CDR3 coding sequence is TGCAGTGCCCCAGGGAACACTGAAGCTTTCTTT. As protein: CSAPGNTEAFF.

Here the CDR3 reads CASSASGGSYNEQFF. CDR3 in DNA: TGTGCCAGCAGCGCTAGCGGGGGCTCCTACAATGAGCAGTTCTTC. The rearrangement links TRBV9 to TRBJ2-1, with 10 bases matching TRBD2. The CDR3 contains 15 residues. Germline CDR1 is SGDLS and CDR2 is YYNGEE. The trim removed 3 bases at V and 0 bases at J, leaving 0 bases unmatched. The variable domain in full, with the rest retrieved from reference TRBV9 and TRBJ2-1, is DSGVTQTPKHLITATGQRVTLRCSPRSGDLSVYWYQQSLDQGLQFLIQYYNGEERAKGNILERFSAQQFPDLHSELNLSSLELGDSALYFCASSASGGSYNEQFFGPGTRLTVL.

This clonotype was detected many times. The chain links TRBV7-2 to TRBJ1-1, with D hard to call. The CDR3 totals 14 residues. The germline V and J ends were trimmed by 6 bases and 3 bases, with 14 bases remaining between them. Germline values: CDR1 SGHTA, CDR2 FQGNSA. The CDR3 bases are TGTGCCAGCAGTCTGACGGTGGAGGACACTGAAGCTTTCTTT. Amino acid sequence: CASSLTVEDTEAFF. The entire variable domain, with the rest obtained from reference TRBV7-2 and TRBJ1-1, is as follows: GAGVSQSPSNKVTEKGKDVELRCDPISGHTALYWYRQSLGQGLEFLIYFQGNSAPDKSGLPSDRFSAERTGGSVSTLTIQRTQQEDSAVYLCASSLTVEDTEAFFGQGTRLTVV.

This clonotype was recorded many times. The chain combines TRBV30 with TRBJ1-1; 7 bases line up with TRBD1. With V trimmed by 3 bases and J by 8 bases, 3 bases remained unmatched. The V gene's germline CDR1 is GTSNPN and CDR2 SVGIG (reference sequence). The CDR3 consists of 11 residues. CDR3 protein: CAWSRDREAFF. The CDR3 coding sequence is TGTGCCTGGAGCCGGGACAGAGAAGCTTTCTTT.

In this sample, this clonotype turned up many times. Written as DNA, the CDR3 is TGTGCCAGCCGTCGCGGTCCTTACGAGCAGTACTTC. Residues: CASRRGPYEQYF. This chain joins TRBV12-3 or TRBV12-4 and TRBJ2-7; D is unresolved. This CDR3 is 12 amino acids long. V was trimmed by 8 bases and J by 4 bases, leaving 12 bases between them.

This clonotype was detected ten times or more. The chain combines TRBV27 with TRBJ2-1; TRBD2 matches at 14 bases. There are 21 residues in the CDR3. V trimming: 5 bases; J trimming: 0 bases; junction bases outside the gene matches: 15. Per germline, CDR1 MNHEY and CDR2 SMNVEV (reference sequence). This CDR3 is CASSPKWTSGRSSTSYNEQFF. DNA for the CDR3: TGTGCCAGCAGTCCCAAGTGGACTAGCGGGAGGAGTTCAACCTCCTACAATGAGCAGTTCTTC.

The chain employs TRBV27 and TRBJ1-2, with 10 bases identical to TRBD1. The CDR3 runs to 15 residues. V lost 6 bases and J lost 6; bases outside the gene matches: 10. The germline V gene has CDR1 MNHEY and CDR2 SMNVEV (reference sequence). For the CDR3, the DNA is TGTGCCAGCAGGTCCTACGACAGGGGGCTCGATGGCTACACCTTC. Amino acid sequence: CASRSYDRGLDGYTF.

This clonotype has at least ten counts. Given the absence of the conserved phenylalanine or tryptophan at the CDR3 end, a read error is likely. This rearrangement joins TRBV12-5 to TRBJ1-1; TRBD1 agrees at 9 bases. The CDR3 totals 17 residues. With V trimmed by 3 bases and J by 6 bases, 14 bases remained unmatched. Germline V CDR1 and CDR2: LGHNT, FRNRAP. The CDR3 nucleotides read TGTGCTAGTGGTTTACCCCGAGGACAGGGGTTTAAGGCTGAAGCTTTCCTT. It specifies CASGLPRGQGFKAEAFL.

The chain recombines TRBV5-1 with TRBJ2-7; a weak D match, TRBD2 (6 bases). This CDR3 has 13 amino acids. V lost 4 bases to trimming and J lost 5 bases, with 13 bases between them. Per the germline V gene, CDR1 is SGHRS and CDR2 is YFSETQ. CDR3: CASSQGRRDEQYF. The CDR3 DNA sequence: TGCGCCAGCAGCCAAGGGCGGAGGGACGAGCAGTACTTC.

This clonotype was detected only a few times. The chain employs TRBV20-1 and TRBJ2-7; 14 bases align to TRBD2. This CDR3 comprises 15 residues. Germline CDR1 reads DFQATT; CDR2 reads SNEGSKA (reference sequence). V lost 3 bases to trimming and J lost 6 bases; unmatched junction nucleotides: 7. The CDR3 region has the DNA TGCAGTGCTAGGGGCGGGACTAGCGGGAGATTCGAGCAGTACTTC. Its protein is CSARGGTSGRFEQYF.

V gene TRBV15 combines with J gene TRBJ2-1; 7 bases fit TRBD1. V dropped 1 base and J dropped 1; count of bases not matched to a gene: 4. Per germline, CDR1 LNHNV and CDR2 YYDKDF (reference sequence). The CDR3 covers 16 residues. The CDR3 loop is CATSRGPGGSYNEQFF. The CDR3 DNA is TGTGCCACCAGCAGAGGGCCAGGGGGTTCCTACAATGAGCAGTTCTTC.